A selection of T cell receptor beta chains follows, all from one sample in a study of cytomegalovirus exposure and HLA in healthy donors. Here immunoSEQ multiplex PCR was the method, and the copy in TCRdb shows in-frame clones only, minus some. The table lists about 110,000 clones, roughly 74% of them singletons. Sequencing was done on a sample of PBMCs. The receptors here all came from a young woman in good health and CMV-seronegative. The CDR3 runs from the conserved cysteine through the conserved F or W. Each record gives: CDR3 protein, CDR3 DNA, D gene, J gene, clone size, V gene. A D gene is named only where the DNA matches it firmly. Size values are once, few and many counts, or a class for expanded clones, and some rows have none.

CDR3aa: CASSYRVGGNQPQHF; CDR3nt: TGTGCCAGCAGTTACAGGGTTGGGGGCAATCAGCCCCAGCATTTT; d_gene: NA; j_gene: TRBJ1-5; abundance: few; v_gene: TRBV7-2
CDR3aa: CASSLVGWTAYEQYF; CDR3nt: TGTGCCAGCAGCTTAGTTGGGTGGACAGCTTACGAGCAGTACTTC; d_gene: NA; j_gene: TRBJ2-7; abundance: NA; v_gene: TRBV11-2
CDR3aa: CAWSGRPAEAFF; CDR3nt: TGTGCCTGGTCAGGGCGGCCGGCTGAAGCTTTCTTT; d_gene: NA; j_gene: TRBJ1-1; abundance: NA; v_gene: TRBV30
CDR3aa: CASSDRGSYGYTF; CDR3nt: TGTGCCAGCAGTGATCGAGGGAGCTATGGCTACACCTTC; d_gene: NA; j_gene: TRBJ1-2; abundance: NA; v_gene: TRBV2
CDR3aa: CASGLTGGTEAFF; CDR3nt: TGTGCTAGTGGTTTGACAGGGGGAACTGAAGCTTTCTTT; d_gene: TRBD1; j_gene: TRBJ1-1; abundance: NA; v_gene: TRBV12-5
CDR3aa: CASSVGVHYGYTF; CDR3nt: TGTGCCAGCAGTGTCGGGGTCCACTATGGCTACACCTTC; d_gene: NA; j_gene: TRBJ1-2; abundance: NA; v_gene: TRBV25-1
CDR3aa: CASSGQGETGELFF; CDR3nt: TGTGCCAGCTCCGGACAGGGCGAAACCGGGGAGCTGTTTTTT; d_gene: TRBD1; j_gene: TRBJ2-2; abundance: NA; v_gene: TRBV9
CDR3aa: CAIRAGTGDYNEQFF; CDR3nt: TGTGCCATCAGGGCCGGGACAGGGGACTACAATGAGCAGTTCTTC; d_gene: TRBD1; j_gene: TRBJ2-1; abundance: NA; v_gene: TRBV10-3
CDR3aa: CASAPETNNGYTF; CDR3nt: TGTGCCAGTGCGCCCGAGACAAATAACGGCTACACCTTC; d_gene: NA; j_gene: TRBJ1-2; abundance: NA; v_gene: TRBV2
CDR3aa: CASSSPWDREAFF; CDR3nt: TGTGCCAGCAGCTCCCCTTGGGACAGAGAAGCTTTCTTT; d_gene: TRBD1; j_gene: TRBJ1-1; abundance: once; v_gene: TRBV11-3
CDR3aa: CASSLAGYNEQFF; CDR3nt: TGTGCCAGCAGTCTAGCGGGGTACAATGAGCAGTTCTTC; d_gene: TRBD2; j_gene: TRBJ2-1; abundance: NA; v_gene: TRBV2
CDR3aa: CASSPDSQGQPQHF; CDR3nt: TGTGCCAGCAGTCCAGACAGCCAGGGTCAGCCCCAGCATTTT; d_gene: NA; j_gene: TRBJ1-5; abundance: NA; v_gene: TRBV6-5
CDR3aa: CASSQRGEKLFF; CDR3nt: TGTGCCAGCAGCCAAAGAGGTGAAAAACTGTTTTTT; d_gene: NA; j_gene: TRBJ1-4; abundance: NA; v_gene: TRBV16
CDR3aa: CASRSSVNYGYTF; CDR3nt: TGCGCCAGCAGATCGAGCGTTAACTATGGCTACACCTTC; d_gene: NA; j_gene: TRBJ1-2; abundance: NA; v_gene: TRBV5-1
CDR3aa: CASSVGRGGGTEAFF; CDR3nt: TGCGCCAGCAGCGTAGGTCGAGGGGGCGGCACTGAAGCTTTCTTT; d_gene: TRBD1; j_gene: TRBJ1-1; abundance: NA; v_gene: TRBV5-1
CDR3aa: CASSSRDRGREKLFF; CDR3nt: TGTGCCAGCAGTAGCCGGGACAGGGGGCGAGAAAAACTGTTTTTT; d_gene: TRBD1; j_gene: TRBJ1-4; abundance: few; v_gene: TRBV6-6
CDR3aa: CASSRGGSYEQYF; CDR3nt: TGCGCCAGCAGCAGGGGCGGGAGCTACGAGCAGTACTTC; d_gene: TRBD2; j_gene: TRBJ2-7; abundance: NA; v_gene: TRBV5-1
CDR3aa: CASKPTLGTGILYGYTF; CDR3nt: TGTGCCAGCAAACCCACCCTCGGGACAGGGATCCTCTATGGCTACACCTTC; d_gene: TRBD1; j_gene: TRBJ1-2; abundance: NA; v_gene: TRBV5-8
CDR3aa: CASSSTRERETQYF; CDR3nt: TGTGCCAGCAGTTCCACTAGGGAACGGGAGACCCAGTACTTC; d_gene: NA; j_gene: TRBJ2-5; abundance: NA; v_gene: TRBV6-5
CDR3aa: CASSITQGAGQPQHF; CDR3nt: TGTGCCAGCAGTATCACACAGGGGGCAGGGCAGCCCCAGCATTTT; d_gene: TRBD1; j_gene: TRBJ1-5; abundance: NA; v_gene: TRBV27
CDR3aa: CASSLTPDRASYGYTF; CDR3nt: TGTGCCAGCAGTTTAACCCCGGACAGGGCATCCTATGGCTACACCTTC; d_gene: TRBD1; j_gene: TRBJ1-2; abundance: once; v_gene: TRBV27
CDR3aa: CASSLVGLANEQYF; CDR3nt: TGTGCCAGCAGCTTAGTAGGGCTAGCGAACGAGCAGTACTTC; d_gene: NA; j_gene: TRBJ2-7; abundance: NA; v_gene: TRBV7-2
CDR3aa: CASQRSRGQGMNTEAFF; CDR3nt: TGTGCCAGTCAAAGGTCCAGGGGGCAAGGGATGAACACTGAAGCTTTCTTT; d_gene: TRBD1; j_gene: TRBJ1-1; abundance: NA; v_gene: TRBV19
CDR3aa: CASSPGGDNVLTF; CDR3nt: TGCGCCAGCAGCCCCGGAGGTGATAACGTCCTGACTTTC; d_gene: NA; j_gene: TRBJ2-6; abundance: NA; v_gene: TRBV5-1
CDR3aa: CASTQAGGPHNEQFF; CDR3nt: TGTGCCAGCACCCAAGCGGGGGGGCCGCACAATGAGCAGTTCTTC; d_gene: TRBD2; j_gene: TRBJ2-1; abundance: NA; v_gene: TRBV5-4
CDR3aa: CASSLGGFYGYTF; CDR3nt: TGTGCCAGCAGCTTAGGGGGCTTCTATGGCTACACCTTC; d_gene: NA; j_gene: TRBJ1-2; abundance: NA; v_gene: TRBV11-2
CDR3aa: CASSRQGADTQYF; CDR3nt: TGCGCCAGCAGTCGACAGGGAGCGGATACGCAGTATTTT; d_gene: TRBD1; j_gene: TRBJ2-3; abundance: NA; v_gene: TRBV10-1
CDR3aa: CASSSHSGVSYNEQFF; CDR3nt: TGTGCCAGCAGCTCCCATAGCGGGGTGTCCTACAATGAGCAGTTCTTC; d_gene: TRBD2; j_gene: TRBJ2-1; abundance: few; v_gene: TRBV9
CDR3aa: CASRRNRGVNQPQHF; CDR3nt: TGTGCCAGCAGACGGAACAGGGGCGTCAATCAGCCCCAGCATTTT; d_gene: TRBD1; j_gene: TRBJ1-5; abundance: NA; v_gene: TRBV11-2
CDR3aa: CASSLGRGPYEQYF; CDR3nt: TGTGCCAGCAGCTTAGGCAGGGGACCCTACGAGCAGTACTTC; d_gene: NA; j_gene: TRBJ2-7; abundance: NA; v_gene: TRBV13
CDR3aa: CASSHRDTSPGGYTF; CDR3nt: TGTGCCAGCAGTCACCGGGACACCTCCCCAGGGGGCTACACCTTC; d_gene: NA; j_gene: TRBJ1-2; abundance: NA; v_gene: TRBV9
CDR3aa: CASSVGQGHTEAFF; CDR3nt: TGTGCCAGCAGCGTGGGACAGGGCCACACTGAAGCTTTCTTT; d_gene: TRBD1; j_gene: TRBJ1-1; abundance: NA; v_gene: TRBV9
CDR3aa: CASSKGRGRDRQLYEQYF; CDR3nt: TGTGCCAGTAGTAAAGGGAGGGGCCGGGACAGGCAGCTCTACGAGCAGTACTTC; d_gene: NA; j_gene: TRBJ2-7; abundance: NA; v_gene: TRBV19